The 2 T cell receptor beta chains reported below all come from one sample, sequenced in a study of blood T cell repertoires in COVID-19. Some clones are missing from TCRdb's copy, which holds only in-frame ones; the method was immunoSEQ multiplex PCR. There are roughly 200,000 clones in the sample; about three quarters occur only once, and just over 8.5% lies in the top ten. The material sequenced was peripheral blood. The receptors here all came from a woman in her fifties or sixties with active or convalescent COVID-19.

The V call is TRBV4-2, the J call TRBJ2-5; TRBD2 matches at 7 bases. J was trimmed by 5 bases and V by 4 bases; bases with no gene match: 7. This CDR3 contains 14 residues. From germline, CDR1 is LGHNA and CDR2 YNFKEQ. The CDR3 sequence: CASSLERGGETQYF. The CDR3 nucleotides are TGTGCCAGCAGCCTCGAGCGGGGAGGGGAGACCCAGTACTTC.

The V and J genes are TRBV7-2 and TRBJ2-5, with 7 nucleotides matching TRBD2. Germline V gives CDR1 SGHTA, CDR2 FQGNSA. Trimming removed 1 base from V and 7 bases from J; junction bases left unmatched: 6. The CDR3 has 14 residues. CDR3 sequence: CASSLGLADGTQYF. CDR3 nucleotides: TGTGCCAGCAGCTTAGGGCTAGCGGACGGGACCCAGTACTTC.